The rows below give T cell receptor beta chains drawn from one sample of a study of tumor and adjacent non-tumor tissue in lung cancer. TCRdb re-called the multiplex PCR reads with MiXCR, one entry per CDR3 protein. The sample includes 75,000 to 100,000 distinct CDR3 sequences, less than 75% of them seen just once. Sequenced material: lung tumor tissue. These receptor sequences come from a man aged 55 to 70 with non-small cell lung cancer. Both conserved end residues are part of each CDR3. A D gene is named only where the DNA matches it firmly. Part of the rows lack a size; the others show once, few, many or a class for expanded clones.

j_call d_call cdr3_length v_call clone_size cdr3_nt cdr3_aa
TRBJ2-2 NA 13 TRBV11-1 NA TGTGCCAGCAGCTTTGAAATGACCTGGGGGATGTTTTTT CASSFEMTWGMFF
TRBJ2-2 NA 13 TRBV29-1 NA TGCAACGTTGGTGGGGTCAGCACCGGGGAACTGTTTTTT CNVGGVSTGELFF
TRBJ2-7 TRBD1 19 TRBV10-3 NA TGTACCATCAGTGAGACCCCCGGTGGGGTGACAGGGGGCAGAAATGAGCAGTACTTC CTISETPGGVTGGRNEQYF
TRBJ2-3 TRBD1 14 TRBV5-6 NA TGTGCCACCAGCCTTACAGGGGGAGGAGATACGCAGTATTTT CATSLTGGGDTQYF
TRBJ1-2 TRBD1 17 TRBV20-1 NA TGCAGTGCTAGAGGGGACGGACAGGGCCATCCTAACTATGGCTACACCTTC CSARGDGQGHPNYGYTF
TRBJ2-3 NA 14 TRBV11-2 NA TGTGTCACCTGCCACCGAACCTCTACGGCTACGCAGTATTTT CVTCHRTSTATQYF
TRBJ1-5 NA 17 TRBV6-6 NA TGTGCCAGCAGGCCCCGGGTCACGGTGTTTGGCTATAAGCCCCAGCATTTT CASRPRVTVFGYKPQHF
TRBJ2-5 NA 12 TRBV10-2 NA TGCGTCGGCCTGGCGGGACAAGAGACCCAGTACTTC CVGLAGQETQYF
TRBJ2-5 NA 17 TRBV28 NA TGTGCCAGCAGTTTAAGGCCTTGGCGTCATGGGGAAGAGACCCAGTACTTC CASSLRPWRHGEETQYF
TRBJ1-6 NA 13 TRBV6-1 NA TGTGACAGCAGTGAAGCGGGTAATTCACCCCTACACTTT CDSSEAGNSPLHF
TRBJ1-3 TRBD1 16 TRBV7-6 once TGTGCCAGCAGCTACGGGACAGCCATCTCTGGAAACACCATATATTTT CASSYGTAISGNTIYF
TRBJ2-1 NA 14 TRBV12-3/TRBV12-4 many TGTGCCAGCAGGCCAGGGCTCCTCTACAATGAGCAGTTCTTC CASRPGLLYNEQFF
TRBJ2-2 TRBD2 16 TRBV5-4 NA TGTGCCAGCAGTCCCGCTAGCGGGAATGACACCGGGGAGCTGTTTTTT CASSPASGNDTGELFF
TRBJ2-7 NA 13 TRBV12-3/TRBV12-4 few TGTGCCAGCAGTTTAATTGACGGGGACGAGCAGTACTTC CASSLIDGDEQYF
TRBJ1-2 NA 14 TRBV4-3 many TGCGCCAGCAGCCAAGAAGAGGGGATGGCTGGCTACACCTTC CASSQEEGMAGYTF
TRBJ2-7 TRBD1 17 TRBV6-1 many TGTGCCAGCAGCGCTATACCGGGACAGGGGATCTCCTACGAGCAGTACTTC CASSAIPGQGISYEQYF
TRBJ2-4 NA 13 TRBV12-3/TRBV12-4 NA TGTACCAGCAGTCAAGGAGGGACTGAGGTTCAGTACTTC CTSSQGGTEVQYF
TRBJ2-3 TRBD2 17 TRBV5-6 many TGTGCCAGCAGCTTTCCCAGCGGGGGGGCCGGGGGTACTACGCAGTATTTT CASSFPSGGAGGTTQYF
TRBJ2-2 TRBD1 15 TRBV11-3 medium-sized TGTGCCAGCAGCCCCGGGACAGGGAGCACCGGGGAGCTGTTTTTT CASSPGTGSTGELFF
TRBJ1-6 NA 15 TRBV5-6 many TGTGCCAGCAGCTCACGCGAGGGCGGGAATTCACCCCTCCACTTT CASSSREGGNSPLHF
TRBJ1-4 TRBD1 16 TRBV11-1 NA TGTGCCAGCAGCCACACCCGACAGGGGGAGGATGAAAAACTGTTTTTT CASSHTRQGEDEKLFF
TRBJ1-4 NA 14 TRBV4-1 many TGCGCCAGCAGCGCAGACGGGACGACTGAAAAACTGTTTTTT CASSADGTTEKLFF
TRBJ2-7 TRBD2 13 TRBV29-1 many TGCAGCGTTGAACTACCGGGGGGCTACGAGCAGTACTTC CSVELPGGYEQYF
TRBJ2-1 NA 17 TRBV4-2 NA TGTGCCAGCAGACCAACAGCGTCCGGGAGAGCCTACAATGAGCAGTTCTTC CASRPTASGRAYNEQFF
TRBJ2-3 NA 14 TRBV28 NA TGTGCCAACATTGAAACAGGGACCTTAGATACGCAGTATTTT CANIETGTLDTQYF
TRBJ2-1 NA 14 TRBV11-3 NA TGTGCCATCGGACGGACTACTACGTCTACTGATCAGTTCTTC CAIGRTTTSTDQFF
TRBJ2-1 NA 14 TRBV11-2 few TGTGCCAGCAGCCATGGACAGATTTACAATGAGCAGTTCTTC CASSHGQIYNEQFF
TRBJ2-6 NA 16 TRBV12-3/TRBV12-4 NA TGTGCCAGCAGTCGGACTTCTGTCTCTGGGGCCAACGTCCTGACTTTC CASSRTSVSGANVLTF
TRBJ2-5 NA 17 TRBV6-5 many TGTGCCAGCAGTTCCGGACTAGCAGGGGGATCAGGGGAGACCCAGTACTTC CASSSGLAGGSGETQYF
TRBJ2-6 NA 16 TRBV12-3/TRBV12-4 once TGTACCAGCGGAAACACAAACAGGGTTGGGGCCAAGGTCCTGACTTTC CTSGNTNRVGAKVLTF
TRBJ2-7 TRBD1 14 TRBV24-1 NA TGTGCCACCTCGACAGGGTCCGCCCAGAGCGAGCAGTACTTC CATSTGSAQSEQYF
TRBJ2-7 NA 13 TRBV6-1 NA TGTGCCTGCCACATGGGACCGACCTACGAGCAGTACTTC CACHMGPTYEQYF
TRBJ1-3 NA 14 TRBV11-2 few TGTACCTGCAGCTTTCGGATCTCTGGAAACACCATATATTTT CTCSFRISGNTIYF
TRBJ2-5 NA 14 TRBV5-5 many TGTGCCAGCAGCTACCCCTCAGCCCAAGAGACCCAGTACTTC CASSYPSAQETQYF
TRBJ1-5 NA 14 TRBV12-3/TRBV12-4 NA TGTACCAGCAGGCCAGGGTATAGCAATCAGCCCCAGCTTTTT CTSRPGYSNQPQLF
TRBJ2-1 TRBD2 16 TRBV20-1 few TGCAGTGCTAGGCATACTAGCGGGTGTCGATACAATGAGCAGTTCTTC CSARHTSGCRYNEQFF
TRBJ1-1 NA 13 TRBV29-1 NA TGCAGCCCTGTACTAGGGCTGAACACTGAAGCTTTCTTT CSPVLGLNTEAFF
TRBJ2-7 TRBD2 14 TRBV28 NA TGTACCAGCGGTACTAGCGGGGGTATTTACGAGCAGTACTTC CTSGTSGGIYEQYF
TRBJ2-1 NA 14 TRBV4-1 NA TGCTCCAGCAGCCTAACGGACCGTGGGAATGAGCAGTTCTTC CSSSLTDRGNEQFF
TRBJ2-6 NA 15 TRBV11-3 NA TGCGCCAGCAGACAACAGGGTTCTAGGGCCAACGTCCTGACTTTC CASRQQGSRANVLTF
TRBJ2-3 TRBD2 13 TRBV11-3 NA TGTGCCAGCAGGGCGGGAGCGAAAGATACGCAGTATTTT CASRAGAKDTQYF
TRBJ2-3 NA 13 TRBV20-1 NA TGCAGTGCTAGTAAGACGGTTAATCAGCCCCAGTATTTT CSASKTVNQPQYF
TRBJ2-3 NA 13 TRBV12-5 once TGTGCTAGTGGGTTAGGGGATACAGATTCGCAGTATTTT CASGLGDTDSQYF
TRBJ2-2 NA 16 TRBV4-1 NA TGCGCCAGCAGCCAAGGGCAAGGACACGCCGCCGGGGAACTGTTGTTT CASSQGQGHAAGELLF
TRBJ2-1 NA 13 TRBV6-6 many TGTGCCAGCAGTTACGGACAGTACAATGAGCAGTTCTTC CASSYGQYNEQFF
TRBJ2-7 TRBD2 16 TRBV11-3 NA TGTGCTAGCAACCGGGGGGGGACTACGTGCTTCCCCGAGCAATACTTC CASNRGGTTCFPEQYF
TRBJ1-2 NA 13 TRBV6-1 NA TGTGCCATCTTGGACAAGGGAAACTATGGCTACACCTTT CAILDKGNYGYTF
TRBJ2-7 NA 15 TRBV10-2 many TGCGCCAGCAGTGAACCCACGACAGGCCCCTACGAGCAGTACTTC CASSEPTTGPYEQYF
TRBJ2-1 NA 14 TRBV5-1 NA TGCGCCAGCAGCTTGGCTGGGGGGGCGAGTGAGCTGTCCTTC CASSLAGGASELSF
TRBJ2-1 TRBD1 14 TRBV12-3/TRBV12-4 NA TGTGTCAGTAGCGCGACAGGGGGGGGCAATGAGCAGTTCTTC CVSSATGGGNEQFF
TRBJ2-2 TRBD1 13 TRBV30 NA TGTGCCTGGAGCCCGACAGGGGCCGGGGAGCTGTTTTTT CAWSPTGAGELFF
TRBJ2-7 TRBD1 14 TRBV11-1 once TGTACCAGCAGTATGTCGGACAGGAGCTACGAACAGTACTTC CTSSMSDRSYEQYF
TRBJ2-1 NA 15 TRBV6-1 many TGTGCCAGCAGCCCGGGACCAGACCCCTACAATGAGCAGTTCTTC CASSPGPDPYNEQFF
TRBJ2-7 NA 15 TRBV6-5 NA TGTGCCAGCAGTTACACCGGGGGTGACCTTCGAGAGCAGTACTTC CASSYTGGDLREQYF
TRBJ2-5 TRBD1 16 TRBV6-5 NA TGTGCCAGCAGTTACTCATCCGGACAGGACCAAGAGACCCAGTACTTC CASSYSSGQDQETQYF